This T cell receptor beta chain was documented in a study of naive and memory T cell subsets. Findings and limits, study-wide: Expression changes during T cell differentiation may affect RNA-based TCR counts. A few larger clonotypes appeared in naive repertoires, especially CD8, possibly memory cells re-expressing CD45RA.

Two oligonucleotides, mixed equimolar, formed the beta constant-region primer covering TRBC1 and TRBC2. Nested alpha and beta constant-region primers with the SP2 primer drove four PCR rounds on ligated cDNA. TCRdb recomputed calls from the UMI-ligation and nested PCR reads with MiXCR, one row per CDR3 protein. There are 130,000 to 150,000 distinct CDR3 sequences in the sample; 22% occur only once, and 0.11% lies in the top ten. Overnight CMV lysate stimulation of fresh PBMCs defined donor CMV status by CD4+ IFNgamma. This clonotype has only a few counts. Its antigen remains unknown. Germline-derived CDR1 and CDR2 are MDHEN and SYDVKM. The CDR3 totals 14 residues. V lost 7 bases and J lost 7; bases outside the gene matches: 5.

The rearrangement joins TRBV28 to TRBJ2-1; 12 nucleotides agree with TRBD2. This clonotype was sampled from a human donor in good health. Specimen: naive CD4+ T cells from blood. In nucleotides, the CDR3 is TGTGCCAGCATCCTAGCGGGAGGGCATAATGAGCAGTTCTTC. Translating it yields CASILAGGHNEQFF.